The clone carrying this TCR beta chain was counted many times. The data derive from a study of regulatory T cells in long-lasting Graves disease. Trimming took 2 bases from V and 8 from J; bases not matched to a gene: 17. The CDR3 totals 16 residues. CDR1 is GTSNPN and CDR2 is SVGIG in the germline V gene (reference sequence). Researchers made TCR beta libraries by using iRepertoire HTBI primers and running Arm-PCR on CDR3 regions. TCRdb reprocessed the multiplex PCR reads via MiXCR and lists one record per CDR3 protein. The data show about 610,000 distinct CDR3 sequences, with about 16% seen just once and around 12% held by the top ten. The time point was: newly diagnosed GD, antithyroid drugs for less than 3 months. The TCR library was made from RNA extracted from PBMCs. This sample was also put to use in a study of T cells in Graves' hyperthyroidism and ophthalmopathy. That publication notes: HTBI primers were used for first-round RT-PCR of the TCR CDR3.

This specimen consisted of peripheral blood mononuclear cells (PBMCs), obtained at new diagnosis, from a patient treated with antithyroid drugs. This clonotype was obtained from a man younger than 35 with Graves disease. The chain links TRBV30 to TRBJ1-2, with TRBD1 matching 7 bases. The CDR3: CAWSLPRAGGVDGYTF. The CDR3, as DNA: TGTGCCTGGAGTCTCCCAAGGGCAGGGGGGGTAGACGGCTACACCTTC.